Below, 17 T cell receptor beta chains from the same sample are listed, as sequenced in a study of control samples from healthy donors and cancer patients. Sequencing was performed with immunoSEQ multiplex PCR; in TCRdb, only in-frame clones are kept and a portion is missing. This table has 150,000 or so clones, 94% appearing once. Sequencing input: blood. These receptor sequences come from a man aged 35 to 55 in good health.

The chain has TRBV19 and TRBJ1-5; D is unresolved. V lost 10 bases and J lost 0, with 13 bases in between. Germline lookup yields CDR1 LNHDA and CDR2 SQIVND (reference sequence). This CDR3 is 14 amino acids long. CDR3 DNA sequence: TGTGCCACCACAAATCGGGATAGCAATCAGCCCCAGCATTTT. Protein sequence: CATTNRDSNQPQHF.

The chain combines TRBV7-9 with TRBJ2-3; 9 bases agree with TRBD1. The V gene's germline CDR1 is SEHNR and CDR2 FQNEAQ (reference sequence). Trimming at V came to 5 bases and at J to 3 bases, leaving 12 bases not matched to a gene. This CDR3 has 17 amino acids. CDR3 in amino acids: CASSKRDRVEGTDTQYF. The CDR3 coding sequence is TGTGCCAGCAGCAAGAGGGACAGGGTGGAGGGGACAGATACGCAGTATTTT.

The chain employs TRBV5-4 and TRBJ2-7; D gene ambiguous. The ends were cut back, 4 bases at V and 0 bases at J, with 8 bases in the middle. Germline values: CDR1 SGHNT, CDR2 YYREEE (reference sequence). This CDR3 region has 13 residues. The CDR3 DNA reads TGTGCCAGCAGCATCGATGTCTCCTACGAGCAGTACTTC. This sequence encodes CASSIDVSYEQYF.

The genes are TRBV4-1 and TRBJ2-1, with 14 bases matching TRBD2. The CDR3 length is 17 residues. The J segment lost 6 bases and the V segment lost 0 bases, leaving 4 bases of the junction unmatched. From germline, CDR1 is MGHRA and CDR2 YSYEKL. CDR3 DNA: TGCGCCAGCAGCCAAGATGCAGGGACTAGCGGGGGCAATGAGCAGTTCTTC. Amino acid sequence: CASSQDAGTSGGNEQFF.

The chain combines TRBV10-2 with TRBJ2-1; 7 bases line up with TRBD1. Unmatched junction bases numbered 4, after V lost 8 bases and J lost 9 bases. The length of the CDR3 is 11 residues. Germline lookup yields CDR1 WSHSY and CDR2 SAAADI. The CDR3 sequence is CASLGGTEQFF. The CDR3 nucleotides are TGCGCCAGCCTAGGGGGCACTGAGCAGTTCTTC.

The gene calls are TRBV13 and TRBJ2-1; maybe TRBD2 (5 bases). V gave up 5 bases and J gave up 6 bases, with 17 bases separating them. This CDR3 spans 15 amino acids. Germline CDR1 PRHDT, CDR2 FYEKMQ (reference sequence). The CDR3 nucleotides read TGTGCCAGCAGCCTCGGGGTAGTTAGTCCCAATGAGCAGTTCTTC. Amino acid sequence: CASSLGVVSPNEQFF.

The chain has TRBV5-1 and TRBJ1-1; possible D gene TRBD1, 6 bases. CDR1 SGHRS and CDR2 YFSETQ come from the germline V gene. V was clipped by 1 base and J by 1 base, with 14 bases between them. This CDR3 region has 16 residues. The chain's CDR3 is CASSLRPQGKNTEAFF. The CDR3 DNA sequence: TGCGCCAGCAGCTTGAGGCCTCAGGGGAAGAACACTGAAGCTTTCTTT.

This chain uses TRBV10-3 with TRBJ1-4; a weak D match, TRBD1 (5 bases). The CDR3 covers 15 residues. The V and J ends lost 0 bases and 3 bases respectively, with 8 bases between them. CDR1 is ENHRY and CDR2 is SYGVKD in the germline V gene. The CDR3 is CAISESEGANEKLFF. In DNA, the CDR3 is TGTGCCATCAGTGAGTCTGAAGGGGCTAATGAAAAACTGTTTTTT.

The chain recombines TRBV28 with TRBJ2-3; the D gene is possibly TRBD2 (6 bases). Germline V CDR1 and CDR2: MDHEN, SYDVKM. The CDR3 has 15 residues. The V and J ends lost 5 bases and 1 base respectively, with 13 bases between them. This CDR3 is CASSPPGDGTDTQYF. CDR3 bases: TGTGCCAGCAGTCCCCCGGGAGACGGCACAGATACGCAGTATTTT.

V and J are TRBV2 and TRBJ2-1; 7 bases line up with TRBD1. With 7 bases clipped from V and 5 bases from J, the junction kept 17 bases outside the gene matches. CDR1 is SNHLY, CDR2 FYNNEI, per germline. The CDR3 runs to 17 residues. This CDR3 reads CASKYRDRRRGHNEQFF. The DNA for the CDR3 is TGTGCCAGCAAGTACCGGGACAGAAGAAGGGGTCACAATGAGCAGTTCTTC.

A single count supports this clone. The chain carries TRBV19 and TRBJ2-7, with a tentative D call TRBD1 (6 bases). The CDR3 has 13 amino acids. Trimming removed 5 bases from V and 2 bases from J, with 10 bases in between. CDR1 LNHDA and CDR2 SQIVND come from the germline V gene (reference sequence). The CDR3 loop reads CASSFAGAYEQYF. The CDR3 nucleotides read TGTGCCAGTAGTTTCGCAGGGGCCTACGAGCAGTACTTC.

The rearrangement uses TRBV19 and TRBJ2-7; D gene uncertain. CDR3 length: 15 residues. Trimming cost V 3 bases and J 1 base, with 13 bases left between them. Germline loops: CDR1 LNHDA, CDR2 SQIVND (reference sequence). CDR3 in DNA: TGTGCCAGTAGTATTGTCGGAGCCGGATCCTACGAGCAGTACTTC. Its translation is CASSIVGAGSYEQYF.

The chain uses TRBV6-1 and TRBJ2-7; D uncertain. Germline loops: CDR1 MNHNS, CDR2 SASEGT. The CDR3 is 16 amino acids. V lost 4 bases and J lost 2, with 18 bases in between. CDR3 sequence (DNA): TGTGCCAGCAGTGTGGGATCCAGACGGGTAACCTACGAGCAGTACTTC. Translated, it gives CASSVGSRRVTYEQYF.

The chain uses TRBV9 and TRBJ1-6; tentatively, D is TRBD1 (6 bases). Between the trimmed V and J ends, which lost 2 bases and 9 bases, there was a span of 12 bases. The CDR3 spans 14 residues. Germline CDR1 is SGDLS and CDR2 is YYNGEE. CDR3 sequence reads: CASSVGGAGSPLHF. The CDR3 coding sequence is TGTGCCAGCAGCGTGGGGGGCGCGGGTTCACCCCTCCACTTT. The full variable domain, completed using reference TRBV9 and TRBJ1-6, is DSGVTQTPKHLITATGQRVTLRCSPRSGDLSVYWYQQSLDQGLQFLIQYYNGEERAKGNILERFSAQQFPDLHSELNLSSLELGDSALYFCASSVGGAGSPLHFGNGTRLTVT.

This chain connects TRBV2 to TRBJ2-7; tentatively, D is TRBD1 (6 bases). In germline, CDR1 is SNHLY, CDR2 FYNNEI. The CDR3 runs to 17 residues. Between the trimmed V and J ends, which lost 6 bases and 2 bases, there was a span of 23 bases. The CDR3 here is CASRETGQTTNPYEQYF. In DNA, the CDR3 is TGTGCCAGCAGGGAGACAGGACAGACTACAAACCCCTACGAGCAGTACTTC.

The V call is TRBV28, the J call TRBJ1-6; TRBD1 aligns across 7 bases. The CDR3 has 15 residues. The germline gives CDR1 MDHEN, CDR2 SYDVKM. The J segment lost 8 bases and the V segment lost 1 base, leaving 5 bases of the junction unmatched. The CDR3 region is CASSLFGTEYSPLHF. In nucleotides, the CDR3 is TGTGCCAGCAGTTTATTTGGGACAGAATATTCACCCCTCCACTTT. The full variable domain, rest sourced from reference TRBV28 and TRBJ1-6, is DVKVTQSSRYLVKRTGEKVFLECVQDMDHENMFWYRQDPGLGLRLIYFSYDVKMKEKGDIPEGYSVSREKKERFSLILESASTNQTSMYLCASSLFGTEYSPLHFGNGTRLTVT.

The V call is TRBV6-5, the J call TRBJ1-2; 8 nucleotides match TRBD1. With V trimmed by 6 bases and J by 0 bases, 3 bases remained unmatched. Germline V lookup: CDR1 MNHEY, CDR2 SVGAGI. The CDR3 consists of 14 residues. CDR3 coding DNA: TGTGCCAGCAGAGGACAGGGCCCTAACTATGGCTACACCTTC. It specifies CASRGQGPNYGYTF.